This paragraph covers one T cell receptor (beta chain) sequence. Trimming cost V 5 bases and J 2 bases; bases outside gene matches: 7. Germline-derived CDR1 and CDR2 are SGHTA and FQGNSA. The CDR3 has 15 residues. Authors' methods: Reference gene primers were amplified, and this amplification served to estimate nucleated cell counts. The method was immunoSEQ multiplex PCR; TCRdb's version includes in-frame clones alone and lacks a portion of them. For V, J and clone size, that table is used; D and trimming come from the DNA. The sample yields tens of thousands of clones, around 76% seen once. The source of the sample is a study of blood T cell repertoires in COVID-19.

The sequenced material came from peripheral blood. The sequence was collected from a woman older than 75 with active or convalescent COVID-19. V gene TRBV7-2 combines with J gene TRBJ2-3; 7 nucleotides match TRBD2. DNA for the CDR3: TGTGCCAGCAGCCTTAGCGGGTTGCTCACAGATACGCAGTATTTT. This encodes CASSLSGLLTDTQYF.